This T cell receptor (beta chain) was identified in a study of CD8+CD57+ T cells in acquired aplastic anemia. Study-level background: Sorting CD4+ and CD8+ cells gave DNA averaging approximately 3 ug.

V lost 1 base and J 3 bases, leaving 10 bases between the germline ends. Germline V gives CDR1 SEHNR, CDR2 FQNEAQ (reference sequence). There are 14 residues in the CDR3. Note on this clonotype: No antigen is known for it.

Whole-study results and caveats: Patients and controls had in common approximately 29 CD8+ CDR3 sequences.

Template material for TCR beta VDJ and CDR3 profiling consisted of genomic DNA. TCRdb called the reads again in MiXCR, with one record for every CDR3 protein. This table has roughly 130,000 distinct CDR3 sequences, roughly 50% appearing once. The source is a human donor in good health, serving as a control. The chain recombines TRBV7-9 with TRBJ2-7, with unresolved D. The sequenced sample was sorted CD4+, CD8+, or CD8+CD57+ T cells (not recorded which) from PBMCs. The CDR3 DNA is TGTGCCAGCAGCTTAGATAGGCAAGGCTACGAGCAGTACTTC. The encoded protein is CASSLDRQGYEQYF. The full variable domain, rest sourced from reference TRBV7-9 and TRBJ2-7, is DTGVSQNPRHKITKRGQNVTFRCDPISEHNRLYWYRQTLGQGPEFLTYFQNEAQLEKSRLLSDRFSAERPKGSFSTLEIQRTEQGDSAMYLCASSLDRQGYEQYFGPGTRLTVT.